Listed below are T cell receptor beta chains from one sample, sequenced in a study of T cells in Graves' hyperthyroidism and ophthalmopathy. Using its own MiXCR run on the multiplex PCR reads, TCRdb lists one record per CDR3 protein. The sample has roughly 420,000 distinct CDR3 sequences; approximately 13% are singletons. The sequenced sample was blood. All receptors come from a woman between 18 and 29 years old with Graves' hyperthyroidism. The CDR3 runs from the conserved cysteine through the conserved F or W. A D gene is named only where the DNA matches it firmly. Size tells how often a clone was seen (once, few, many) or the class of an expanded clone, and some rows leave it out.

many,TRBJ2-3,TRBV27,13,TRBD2,CASRAGSTDTQYF,TGTGCCAGCAGAGCGGGAAGCACAGATACGCAGTATTTT
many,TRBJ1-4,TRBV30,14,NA,CAWGSGTEGEKLFF,TGTGCCTGGGGATCCGGGACCGAGGGTGAAAAACTGTTTTTT
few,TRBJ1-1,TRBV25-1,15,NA,CASSATGRTNTEAFF,TGTGCCAGCAGTGCAACGGGACGGACGAACACTGAAGCTTTCTTT
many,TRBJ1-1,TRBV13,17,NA,CASSFLIKGTGNTEAFF,TGTGCCAGCAGCTTCCTGATCAAGGGTACGGGGAACACTGAAGCTTTCTTT
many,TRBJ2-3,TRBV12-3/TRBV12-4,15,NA,CASSLAQGYTDTQYF,TGTGCCAGCAGTTTGGCACAGGGATACACAGATACGCAGTATTTT
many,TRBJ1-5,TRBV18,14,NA,CASSPATVGQPQHF,TGTGCCAGCTCACCTGCCACGGTTGGTCAGCCCCAGCATTTT
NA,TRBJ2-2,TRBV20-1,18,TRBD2,CSARDRTSGSLHTGELFF,TGCAGTGCTAGAGACAGGACTAGCGGGAGTCTTCACACCGGGGAGCTGTTTTTT
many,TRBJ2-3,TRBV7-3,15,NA,CASSFRERGTDTQYF,TGTGCCAGCAGCTTCAGGGAGCGGGGCACAGATACGCAGTATTTT
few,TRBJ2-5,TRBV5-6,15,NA,CASSLDAGGQETQYF,TGTGCCAGCAGCCTGGACGCGGGTGGTCAAGAGACCCAGTACTTC
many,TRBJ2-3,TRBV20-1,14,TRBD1,CSAEDRGLIGTQYF,TGCAGTGCTGAGGACAGGGGGCTAATAGGCACGCAGTATTTT
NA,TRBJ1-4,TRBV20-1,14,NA,CSARETAIGEKLFF,TGCAGTGCTAGAGAGACAGCAATTGGGGAAAAACTGTTTTTT
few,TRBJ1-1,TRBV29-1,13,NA,CSVLPGQNTEAFF,TGCAGCGTCCTTCCGGGACAGAACACTGAAGCTTTCTTT
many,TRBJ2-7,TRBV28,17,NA,CASSLIRDTGLVHEQYF,TGTGCCAGCAGTTTAATTCGGGACACCGGGTTAGTCCACGAGCAGTACTTC
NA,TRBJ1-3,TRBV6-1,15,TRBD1,CASSIKGQTGNTIYF,TGTGCCAGCAGTATAAAGGGACAGACTGGAAACACCATATATTTT
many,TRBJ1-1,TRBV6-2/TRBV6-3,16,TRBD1,CASSYSTGGMNTEAFF,TGTGCCAGCAGTTACAGCACAGGGGGAATGAACACTGAAGCTTTCTTT
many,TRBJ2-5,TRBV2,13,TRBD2,CASSGGGEETQYF,TGTGCCAGCAGTGGTGGGGGGGAAGAGACCCAGTACTTC
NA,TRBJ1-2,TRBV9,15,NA,CASSAPGRQGGGYTF,TGTGCCAGCAGCGCCCCTGGGCGGCAGGGTGGTGGCTACACCTTC
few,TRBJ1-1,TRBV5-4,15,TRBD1,CASSLGDREDTEAFF,TGTGCCAGCAGCTTGGGGGACAGGGAAGACACTGAAGCTTTCTTT
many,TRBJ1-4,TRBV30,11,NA,CAWRGGEKLFF,TGTGCCTGGAGGGGAGGTGAAAAACTGTTTTTT
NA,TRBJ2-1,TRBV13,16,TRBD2,CASSPPGGPNYNEQFF,TGTGCCAGCAGCCCCCCGGGAGGGCCTAACTACAATGAGCAGTTCTTC
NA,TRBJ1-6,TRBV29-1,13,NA,CSASIGVESPLHF,TGCAGCGCGAGCATCGGAGTGGAATCACCCCTCCACTTT
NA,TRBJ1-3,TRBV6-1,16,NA,CASSETVLASGNTIYF,TGTGCCAGCAGTGAAACGGTACTGGCCTCTGGAAACACCATATATTTT
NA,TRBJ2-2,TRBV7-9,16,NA,CASSLSWDSNTGELFF,TGTGCCAGCAGCCTCTCATGGGACTCGAACACCGGGGAGCTGTTTTTT
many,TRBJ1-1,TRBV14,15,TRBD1,CASSQAGGWGTEAFF,TGTGCCAGCAGCCAAGCAGGGGGCTGGGGCACTGAAGCTTTCTTT
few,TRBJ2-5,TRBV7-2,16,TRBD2,CASSPPRLAGMETQYF,TGTGCCAGCAGCCCCCCCCGACTAGCGGGAATGGAGACCCAGTACTTC
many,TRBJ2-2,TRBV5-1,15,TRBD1,CASSLDRAGTGELFF,TGCGCCAGCAGCCTAGACAGGGCCGGAACCGGGGAGCTGTTTTTT
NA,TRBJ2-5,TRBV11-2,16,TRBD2,CASSQDSLAGGETQYF,TGTGCCAGCAGCCAAGATTCACTAGCGGGAGGAGAGACCCAGTACTTC
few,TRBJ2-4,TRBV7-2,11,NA,CASSPSRIQYF,TGTGCCAGCAGCCCCTCCCGCATTCAGTACTTC
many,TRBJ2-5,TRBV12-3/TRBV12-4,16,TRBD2,CASSPLGAGVLKTQYF,TGTGCCAGCAGTCCGCTGGGAGCGGGAGTCCTTAAGACCCAGTACTTC
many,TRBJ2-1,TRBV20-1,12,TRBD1,CSAPIGDRIQFF,TGCAGTGCTCCAATCGGGGACAGGATTCAGTTCTTC
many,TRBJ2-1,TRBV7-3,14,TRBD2,CASSPLAGDNEQFF,TGTGCCAGCAGCCCGCTAGCGGGAGACAATGAGCAGTTCTTC
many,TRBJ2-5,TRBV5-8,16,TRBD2,CASSPGTSGIQETQYF,TGTGCCAGCAGCCCGGGGACTAGCGGGATCCAAGAGACCCAGTACTTC
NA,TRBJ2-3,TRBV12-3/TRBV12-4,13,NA,CASRGALADTQYF,TGTGCCAGCCGGGGGGCACTTGCAGATACGCAGTATTTT
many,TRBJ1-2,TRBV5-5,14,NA,CASSLWGLKYGYTF,TGTGCCAGCAGCTTATGGGGACTTAAGTATGGCTACACCTTC
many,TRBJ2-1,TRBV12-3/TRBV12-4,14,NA,CASSSRTDYNEQFF,TGTGCCAGCAGTTCAAGGACAGACTACAATGAGCAGTTCTTC
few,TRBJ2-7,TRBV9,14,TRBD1,CASSVSAGGDEQYF,TGTGCCAGCAGCGTATCGGCAGGGGGCGACGAGCAGTACTTC
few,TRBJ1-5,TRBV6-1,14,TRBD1,CASGSQGAGEPQHF,TGTGCCAGCGGGTCGCAGGGGGCGGGGGAGCCCCAGCATTTT
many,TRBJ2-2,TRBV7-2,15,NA,CASSSLTQRAGELFF,TGTGCCAGCAGCTCCCTCACTCAAAGGGCGGGGGAGCTGTTTTTT
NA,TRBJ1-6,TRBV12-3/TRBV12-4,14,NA,CASSQGHGNSPLHF,TGTGCCAGCAGTCAGGGACATGGCAATTCACCCCTCCACTTT
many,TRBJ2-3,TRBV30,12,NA,CAWSTGTDTQYF,TGTGCCTGGAGCACAGGGACAGATACGCAGTATTTT
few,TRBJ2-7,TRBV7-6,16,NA,CASSFLAEGASYEQYF,TGTGCCAGCAGCTTTCTTGCGGAGGGGGCGAGTTACGAGCAGTACTTC
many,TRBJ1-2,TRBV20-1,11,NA,CSAPLGPGYTF,TGCAGTGCTCCCTTAGGGCCTGGCTACACCTTC
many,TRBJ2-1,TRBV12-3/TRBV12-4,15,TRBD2,CASRSTSGSWNEQFF,TGTGCCAGCAGATCCACTAGCGGGAGTTGGAATGAGCAGTTCTTC
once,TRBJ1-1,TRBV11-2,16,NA,CASSQVTGVGRTEAFF,TGTGCCAGCAGCCAAGTAACCGGGGTGGGGAGGACTGAAGCTTTCTTT
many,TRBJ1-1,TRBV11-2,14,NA,CASSLRAPNTEAFF,TGTGCCAGCAGCTTACGGGCTCCGAACACTGAAGCTTTCTTT
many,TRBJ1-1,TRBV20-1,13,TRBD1,CSAREQGASEAFF,TGCAGTGCTAGAGAACAGGGGGCCTCTGAAGCTTTCTTT
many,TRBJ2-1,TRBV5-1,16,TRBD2,CASTITSGSSYNEQFF,TGCGCCAGCACTATCACTAGCGGTAGCTCCTACAATGAGCAGTTCTTC
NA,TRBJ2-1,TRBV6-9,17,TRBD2,CASSFGLAGDSYNEQFF,TGTGCCAGCAGTTTTGGCCTAGCGGGAGATTCCTACAATGAGCAGTTCTTC
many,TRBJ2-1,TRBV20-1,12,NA,CSATRTYNEQFF,TGCAGTGCCACCCGGACATACAATGAGCAGTTCTTC
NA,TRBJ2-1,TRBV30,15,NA,CAWSLYSSAYNEQFF,TGTGCCTGGAGTTTGTACTCCTCCGCCTACAATGAGCAGTTCTTC
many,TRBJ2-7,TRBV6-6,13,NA,CASSYRGGYEQYF,TGTGCCAGCAGTTACAGAGGGGGCTACGAGCAGTACTTC
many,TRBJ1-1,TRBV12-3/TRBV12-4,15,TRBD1,CASSPGQAPLLRAFF,TGTGCCAGCAGTCCCGGACAGGCCCCACTCCTAAGGGCTTTCTTT
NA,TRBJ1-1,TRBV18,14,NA,CASSPAGVSTEAFF,TGTGCCAGCTCACCGGCAGGGGTGAGCACTGAAGCTTTCTTT
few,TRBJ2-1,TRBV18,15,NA,CASSPLEPPYNEQFF,TGTGCCAGCTCACCACTCGAACCTCCCTACAATGAGCAGTTCTTC
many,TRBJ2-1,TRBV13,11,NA,CASRGTHEQFF,TGTGCCAGCAGGGGGACCCATGAGCAGTTCTTC